The T cell receptor beta chain under discussion was sequenced for a study of blood T cell repertoires in COVID-19. The CDR3 extends over 13 amino acids. V lost 3 bases and J 8 bases, leaving 10 bases between the germline ends. Produced via immunoSEQ multiplex PCR; TCRdb's table is partial and in-frame only. Here the sample spans about 150,000 clones, about four fifths being singletons. The TCR sequence derives from a man between 60 and 75 years old with acute or convalescent COVID-19. The V and J genes are TRBV12-3 or TRBV12-4 and TRBJ1-4; weak D call: TRBD1 (5 bases). Sample: peripheral blood. This chain's CDR3 is CASSFRVREKLFF. Here the CDR3 DNA reads TGTGCCAGCAGTTTCAGGGTTAGGGAAAAACTGTTTTTT.